Given below is one T cell receptor (beta chain) in context. This specimen belongs to a study of blood T cell repertoires in COVID-19. This table comes from immunoSEQ multiplex PCR, and its TCRdb copy is limited to in-frame clones, with some not included. The sample contains 200,000 or so clones, around 90% of which appear only once. This CDR3 spans 13 amino acids. Per germline, CDR1 SGHRS and CDR2 YFSETQ. The junction had 4 bases not matched to a gene; V was cut back by 0 bases and J by 8 bases. The clonotype originates from a young woman who had recovered from COVID-19. The chain carries TRBV5-1 and TRBJ1-2; 7 bases are shared with TRBD1. The sequencing sample was made of PBMCs or T cells enriched from blood (not recorded which). CDR3: CASSLEGANGYTF. CDR3 DNA sequence: TGCGCCAGCAGCTTGGAGGGGGCGAACGGCTACACCTTC. The full variable domain, completed using reference TRBV5-1 and TRBJ1-2, is KAGVTQTPRYLIKTRGQQVTLSCSPISGHRSVSWYQQTPGQGLQFLFEYFSETQRNKGNFPGRFSGRQFSNSRSEMNVSTLELGDSALYLCASSLEGANGYTFGSGTRLTVV.